This T cell receptor (beta chain) was recorded in a study of shared clonotypes between healthy human individuals. About the study: The donors, two women and three men, were aged 18 to 49.

The table came from immunoSEQ multiplex PCR; TCRdb's copy has only in-frame clones and leaves some out. This table holds 450,000 to 500,000 clones, 79% found once. This clone was seen a single time. Donors included only healthy HIV-negative adults lacking recent acute infections or vaccinations. Genomic DNA for unsorted samples was obtained from tens of millions of PBMCs. This clonotype was sampled from a woman aged 40-49 years in good health. Some clones in this sample may be carry-over from other donors' samples. The sample consisted of PBMCs.

CDR3: CASSVDQRGPRTQYF. The CDR3 nucleotides read TGTGCCAGCAGCGTAGACCAGCGGGGCCCCCGGACCCAGTACTTC. The genes are TRBV9 and TRBJ2-5; 7 positions match TRBD2. CDR1 is SGDLS, CDR2 YYNGEE, per germline. The CDR3 covers 15 residues. V dropped 0 bases and J dropped 7; count of bases not matched to a gene: 9.